This T cell receptor beta chain was sequenced for a study of blood T cell repertoires in COVID-19. Study at large: Collection of acute and convalescent COVID-19 samples took place in the United States, Italy and Spain. Sources were T cells, B-cell-depleted T cells, or PBMCs; the material itself was cDNA or gDNA.

CDR3 length: 11 amino acids. With 3 bases removed from V and 3 bases from J, the gap between germline ends came to 6 bases. From germline, CDR1 is DFQATT and CDR2 SNEGSKA (reference sequence). In the authors' methods: Amplified reference gene primers provided the basis for estimating nucleated cell counts. The method was immunoSEQ multiplex PCR; TCRdb's version includes in-frame clones alone and lacks a portion of them. V and J calls and clone size are copied from that table; D and trimming were computed from the DNA. The profile shows fewer than 350,000 clones, roughly 80% of them singletons. The chain is built from TRBV20-1 and TRBJ2-7, with D possibly matching TRBD2 (5 bases). The sequence was collected from a woman aged 50 to 60 with active or convalescent COVID-19. Material for sequencing was peripheral blood. For the CDR3, the DNA is TGCAGTGCTAGTCGGGACTACGAGCAGTACTTC. Translated, it gives CSASRDYEQYF.